These T cell receptor beta chains were read from a single sample in a study of blood T cells in healthy people across ages. TCRdb processed the 5' RACE reads anew with MiXCR; each CDR3 protein has one entry. This table has some 930,000 distinct CDR3 sequences, under 35% appearing once. The sample was also linked to a second study, of T cells of mothers and their children.

The specimen sequenced was blood. The receptors derive from a middle-aged woman in good health. Both conserved end residues are part of each CDR3. D genes are given only for firm matches. Clone size is shown for a subset of rows, as once, few, many or a class of expanded clone.

D gene	clone size	V gene	J gene	CDR3 protein	CDR3 DNA
NA	few	TRBV6-1	TRBJ1-5	CASSEGGGRSNQPQHF	TGTGCCAGCAGTGAAGGAGGTGGCAGGAGCAATCAGCCCCAGCATTTT
NA	few	TRBV7-8	TRBJ2-7	CASSLATSFSSYEQYF	TGTGCCAGCAGCTTAGCGACAAGCTTTTCCTCCTACGAGCAGTACTTC
NA	many	TRBV12-3/TRBV12-4	TRBJ2-1	CASRQGMDEQFF	TGTGCCAGCAGGCAGGGGATGGATGAGCAGTTCTTC
TRBD2	many	TRBV5-1	TRBJ2-1	CASKAGLAGGATYNEQFF	TGCGCCAGCAAGGCGGGACTAGCGGGGGGCGCAACCTACAATGAGCAGTTCTTC
TRBD2	few	TRBV9	TRBJ2-1	CASSVEGLAIYNEQFF	TGTGCCAGCAGCGTAGAAGGACTAGCTATCTACAATGAGCAGTTCTTC
NA	few	TRBV7-2	TRBJ1-1	CASSPAVAAFF	TGTGCCAGCAGCCCAGCGGTCGCCGCTTTCTTT
NA	few	TRBV7-2	TRBJ2-5	CASSLYGSETQYF	TGTGCCAGCAGCTTATACGGTTCAGAGACCCAGTACTTC
TRBD1	NA	TRBV7-2	TRBJ1-6	CASRRLTGGYNSPLHF	TGTGCCAGCAGACGCTTGACAGGGGGGTATAATTCACCCCTCCACTTT
NA	NA	TRBV29-1	TRBJ2-2	CSVDRGNTGELFF	TGCAGCGTTGATAGGGGGAACACCGGGGAGCTGTTTTTT
NA	NA	TRBV20-1	TRBJ1-1	CSARSATRRNTEAFF	TGCAGTGCTAGGTCGGCAACCCGGAGGAACACTGAAGCTTTCTTT
NA	NA	TRBV5-1	TRBJ2-7	CASNYGRGAYEQYF	TGCGCCAGCAACTACGGACGGGGTGCCTACGAGCAGTACTTC
NA	NA	TRBV6-1	TRBJ1-4	CASSEPASLGEKLFF	TGTGCCAGCAGCGAACCGGCCTCACTCGGGGAAAAACTGTTTTTT
NA	few	TRBV4-3	TRBJ1-1	CASSQDLSMNTEAFF	TGCGCCAGCAGCCAAGATTTGAGTATGAACACTGAAGCTTTCTTT
TRBD2	NA	TRBV7-9	TRBJ2-3	CASSLLSGDPTDTQYF	TGTGCCAGCAGCTTACTTAGCGGGGACCCCACAGATACGCAGTATTTT
TRBD1	many	TRBV29-1	TRBJ1-2	CSVQGEFYGYTF	TGCAGCGTTCAGGGGGAATTCTATGGCTACACCTTC
TRBD1	few	TRBV20-1	TRBJ1-1	CSGPGQGPEAFF	TGCAGTGGTCCGGGACAGGGCCCTGAAGCTTTCTTT
TRBD1	NA	TRBV3-1	TRBJ2-7	CASRKTGETTYEQYF	TGTGCCAGCAGAAAGACAGGGGAAACGACCTACGAGCAGTACTTC
NA	NA	TRBV7-2	TRBJ1-2	CASSQQGRRGYTF	TGTGCCAGCAGCCAACAGGGAAGGCGTGGCTACACCTTC
NA	many	TRBV12-3/TRBV12-4	TRBJ2-5	CASSLMGAQYF	TGTGCCAGCAGTTTAATGGGGGCCCAGTACTTC
NA	NA	TRBV5-6	TRBJ2-3	CASSLTAGAWSTDTQYF	TGTGCCAGCAGCTTGACCGCCGGGGCGTGGAGCACAGATACGCAGTATTTT
TRBD1	NA	TRBV7-9	TRBJ1-5	CASSLGQGFSQPQHF	TGTGCCAGCAGCTTAGGACAGGGGTTCAGTCAGCCCCAGCATTTT
NA	few	TRBV7-2	TRBJ1-5	CASSLQRSSNQPQHF	TGTGCCAGCAGCCTACAGAGGAGTAGCAATCAGCCCCAGCATTTT
NA	NA	TRBV6-6	TRBJ1-2	CASIPTGAYGYTF	TGTGCCAGCATCCCGACAGGTGCTTATGGCTACACCTTC
NA	few	TRBV6-5	TRBJ2-3	CASSRKPTDTQYF	TGTGCCAGCAGCCGGAAACCCACAGATACGCAGTATTTT
NA	NA	TRBV4-1	TRBJ1-5	CASSHSGAGQPQHF	TGCGCCAGCAGCCATTCAGGGGCGGGTCAGCCCCAGCATTTT
TRBD1	NA	TRBV5-1	TRBJ2-7	CASSPVRGNYEQYF	TGCGCCAGCAGCCCCGTCAGGGGGAACTACGAGCAGTACTTC
TRBD2	NA	TRBV4-2	TRBJ2-5	CASSQGLAWSQETQYF	TGTGCCAGCAGCCAAGGACTAGCTTGGTCCCAAGAGACCCAGTACTTC
TRBD2	few	TRBV7-9	TRBJ2-3	CASSSLAGAPAQYF	TGTGCCAGCAGCTCACTAGCGGGGGCACCGGCGCAGTATTTT
NA	NA	TRBV28	TRBJ2-1	CASSYYRAIHNEQFF	TGTGCCAGCAGTTACTACAGAGCTATCCACAATGAGCAGTTCTTC
TRBD2	many	TRBV4-2	TRBJ2-1	CASSQTTSGGVSSYNEQFF	TGTGCCAGCAGCCAAACGACTAGCGGGGGGGTGAGCTCCTACAATGAGCAGTTCTTC
NA	many	TRBV29-1	TRBJ2-3	CSVSRGRTDTQYF	TGCAGCGTTTCTCGGGGGCGAACAGATACGCAGTATTTT
NA	few	TRBV5-5	TRBJ2-3	CASSSAWGLGTDTQYF	TGTGCCAGCAGCTCGGCTTGGGGTCTGGGCACAGATACGCAGTATTTT
NA	many	TRBV12-3/TRBV12-4	TRBJ2-1	CASSGLEGNEQFF	TGTGCCAGCAGTGGACTGGAAGGTAATGAGCAGTTCTTC
NA	few	TRBV3-1	TRBJ1-6	CASSQGGRGSPLHF	TGTGCCAGCAGCCAAGGGGGCCGTGGTTCACCCCTCCACTTT
NA	NA	TRBV12-3/TRBV12-4	TRBJ1-5	CASAERAGVGNQPQHF	TGTGCCAGCGCCGAACGGGCTGGGGTAGGCAATCAGCCCCAGCATTTT
NA	NA	TRBV7-2	TRBJ2-3	CASSFGPTGTDTQYF	TGTGCCAGCAGCTTCGGCCCTACCGGCACAGATACGCAGTATTTT
TRBD2	many	TRBV7-3	TRBJ2-1	CASSLIAGGYNEQFF	TGTGCCAGCAGTTTAATTGCGGGGGGGTACAATGAGCAGTTCTTC
NA	NA	TRBV7-2	TRBJ2-7	CASSFGTAPSYEQYF	TGTGCCAGCAGCTTCGGGACCGCACCCTCCTACGAGCAGTACTTC
NA	NA	TRBV12-3/TRBV12-4	TRBJ1-5	CASSLLGISNQPQHF	TGTGCCAGCAGTTTACTCGGAATTAGCAATCAGCCCCAGCATTTT
TRBD1	many	TRBV7-9	TRBJ2-7	CASSQGTGGEQYF	TGTGCCAGCAGCCAAGGGACAGGGGGCGAGCAGTACTTC
TRBD1	NA	TRBV7-3	TRBJ2-2	CASSLRAGGIGELFF	TGTGCCAGCAGCTTACGGGCAGGGGGCATCGGGGAGCTGTTTTTT
NA	NA	TRBV11-2	TRBJ1-2	CASSLVRGGKGNYGYTF	TGTGCCAGCAGCTTGGTGCGGGGGGGCAAGGGAAACTATGGCTACACCTTC
NA	NA	TRBV5-1	TRBJ2-5	CASSLLQTGAKTQYF	TGCGCCAGCAGCTTGCTCCAGACGGGAGCCAAGACCCAGTACTTC
NA	NA	TRBV12-3/TRBV12-4	TRBJ1-1	CASTWGGSEKNTEAFF	TGTGCCAGCACCTGGGGTGGAAGCGAGAAGAACACTGAAGCTTTCTTT
NA	few	TRBV9	TRBJ1-6	CASSQRDSPLHF	TGTGCCAGCAGTCAAAGGGATTCACCCCTCCACTTT
TRBD1	many	TRBV19	TRBJ2-5	CASSILGQGGETQYF	TGTGCCAGTAGTATCCTGGGACAGGGTGGGGAGACCCAGTACTTC
NA	few	TRBV4-3	TRBJ1-6	CASSQDRRQTLHF	TGCGCCAGCAGCCAAGATAGGCGGCAAACCCTCCACTTT
NA	few	TRBV4-1	TRBJ1-6	CASSQEGTRWSLHF	TGCGCCAGCAGCCAAGAAGGGACCCGTTGGTCCCTCCACTTT
TRBD2	few	TRBV7-6	TRBJ2-5	CASSLARLAGGETQYF	TGTGCCAGCAGCTTAGCGAGGCTAGCGGGGGGAGAGACCCAGTACTTC
NA	NA	TRBV20-1	TRBJ2-1	CSARAAPPTYNEQFF	TGCAGTGCTAGAGCAGCTCCCCCGACCTACAATGAGCAGTTCTTC
TRBD1	NA	TRBV5-1	TRBJ1-6	CASSLRDRDSPNSPLHF	TGCGCCAGCAGCCTCCGGGACAGGGATTCCCCAAATTCACCCCTCCACTTT
TRBD2	many	TRBV20-1	TRBJ2-7	CSARGLLAGGLSYEQYF	TGCAGTGCTAGAGGCCTACTAGCGGGGGGCCTCTCCTACGAGCAGTACTTC
NA	NA	TRBV5-5	TRBJ2-6	CASSLEKAGANVLTF	TGTGCCAGCAGCTTGGAAAAGGCTGGGGCCAACGTCCTGACTTTC
TRBD1	many	TRBV6-6	TRBJ2-1	CASSPDRDRARNEQFF	TGTGCCAGCAGTCCCGACCGGGACAGGGCGCGGAATGAGCAGTTCTTC
NA	NA	TRBV18	TRBJ2-1	CASSPIEGSYNEQFF	TGTGCCAGCTCACCAATAGAGGGTTCCTACAATGAGCAGTTCTTC
NA	few	TRBV20-1	TRBJ1-5	CSARGREISNQPQHF	TGCAGTGCTAGGGGCAGAGAAATTAGCAATCAGCCCCAGCATTTT
NA	few	TRBV10-3	TRBJ2-7	CAISESSGEGYEQYF	TGTGCCATCAGTGAGTCGTCCGGGGAAGGCTACGAGCAGTACTTC
TRBD2	few	TRBV7-2	TRBJ2-1	CASSSTSGGRNNEQFF	TGTGCCAGCAGTTCGACTAGCGGGGGGCGGAACAATGAGCAGTTCTTC